The sequence of this T cell receptor (beta chain) was determined in a study of CD8 T cells in ankylosing spondylitis. V was pared by 0 bases and J by 8 bases, with 8 bases between. The CDR3 extends over 14 amino acids. CDR1 is LGHDT, CDR2 YNNKEL, per germline (reference sequence). Study findings and constraints: Clones linked to disease were reported to show significant enrichment in matched ankylosing spondylitis synovial fluid. Clones linked with disease were CD8+ and fairly uncommon in the peripheral blood. The study identified a TCR beta motif of under ten highly homologous variants that appeared characteristic of ankylosing spondylitis blood.

Molecular-barcoded quantitative 5'-RACE produced these TCR beta libraries. TCRdb re-called the 5' RACE reads with MiXCR, one entry per CDR3 protein. The sample lists some 350,000 distinct CDR3 sequences, roughly 15% occurring once. This clonotype turned up a few times. What it binds is unknown. The genes are TRBV3-1 and TRBJ1-6; D not resolved. The sequence was obtained from a male donor with ankylosing spondylitis or in good health (not recorded which). Sequenced material: blood, either unsorted or a sorted T cell fraction (not recorded which). This CDR3 reads CASSQEVGYSPLHF. DNA of the CDR3: TGTGCCAGCAGCCAAGAAGTGGGGTATTCACCCCTCCACTTT.